These 21 T cell receptor beta chains came from one sample sequenced in a study of blood T cell repertoires in COVID-19. Method: immunoSEQ multiplex PCR; TCRdb's copy keeps in-frame clones and lacks some. This repertoire shows about 70,000 clones, roughly 91% found once; its top ten account for 9.5% to 13%. Sequenced material: peripheral blood. Source of these receptors: a woman between 18 and 29 years old with acute or convalescent COVID-19.

The chain is built from TRBV12-5 and TRBJ2-7; 7 positions match TRBD1. V was pared by 1 base and J by 3 bases, with 6 bases of the junction left unmatched. Germline V gene data show CDR1 as LGHNT and CDR2 as FRNRAP. This CDR3 comprises 15 residues. CDR3 sequence reads: CASGLGAGGDYEQYF. DNA of the CDR3: TGTGCTAGTGGTTTGGGGGCAGGGGGTGACTACGAGCAGTACTTC.

The chain joins TRBV7-2 to TRBJ1-5; a weak D match, TRBD1 (5 bases). Per germline, CDR1 SGHTA and CDR2 FQGNSA. The CDR3 spans 17 residues. The V end lost 0 bases, the J end lost 1 base, and 13 bases lay between the germline ends. DNA of the CDR3: TGTGCCAGCAGCTTAGCGCTGGTGGCAGGGAGCAATCAGCCCCAGCATTTT. This translates into CASSLALVAGSNQPQHF.

The CDR3 DNA reads as TGTGCCACCCGTCTGGGACTAGCGGGGGGCCCCTCTGGTGAGCAGTACTTC. This encodes CATRLGLAGGPSGEQYF. The chain employs TRBV15 and TRBJ2-7; TRBD2 agrees at 15 bases. Germline V gene lookup returns CDR1 LNHNV and CDR2 YYDKDF (reference sequence). The CDR3 extends over 17 amino acids. Germline trimming cut 8 bases from V and 7 bases from J; bases unmatched to any gene: 15.

The chain recombines TRBV5-4 with TRBJ2-3, with 9 bases lining up with TRBD2. Germline CDR1 reads SGHNT; CDR2 reads YYREEE (reference sequence). The V gene end was trimmed by 4 bases and the J gene end by 1 base; junction bases not matched to a gene: 10. The CDR3 runs 17 residues. CDR3 in amino acids: CASSTMALAGGTDTQYF. In DNA form, the CDR3 reads TGTGCCAGCAGCACCATGGCGTTAGCGGGGGGCACAGATACGCAGTATTTT. Full variable domain (outside the CDR3, taken from reference TRBV5-4 and TRBJ2-3): ETGVTQSPTHLIKTRGQQVTLRCSSQSGHNTVSWYQQALGQGPQFIFQYYREEENGRGNFPPRFSGLQFPNYSSELNVNALELDDSALYLCASSTMALAGGTDTQYFGPGTRLTVL.

The chain employs TRBV5-4 and TRBJ1-2; D gene ambiguous. Trimming took 4 bases from V and 6 from J, leaving 10 bases between them. The CDR3 is made up of 12 amino acids. Germline loops: CDR1 SGHNT, CDR2 YYREEE (reference sequence). CDR3 region: CASSLGGNGYTF. The CDR3 region has the DNA TGTGCCAGCAGCCTGGGAGGGAATGGCTACACCTTC.

As for this clone: The same CDR3 also results from other DNA sequences found in this sample. Here the CDR3 DNA reads TGTGCCAGTAGTACCGACAGGAATCAGCCCCAGCATTTT. Amino acids: CASSTDRNQPQHF. V usage is TRBV19 and J usage is TRBJ1-5, with TRBD1 as a possible D gene (6 bases). The CDR3 runs 13 residues. V was cut by 4 bases and J by 4 bases, with 8 bases left in between. Germline values: CDR1 LNHDA, CDR2 SQIVND (reference sequence).

This clone appeared a few times. The chain recombines TRBV6-6 with TRBJ1-1, with a tentative D call TRBD1 (5 bases). The CDR3 sequence is 14 residues long. The V gene lost 2 bases and the J gene lost 3 bases, with 10 bases spanning the gap. CDR1 MNHNY and CDR2 SVGAGI come from the germline V gene (reference sequence). CDR3 loop: CASSYGGTDTEAFF. The CDR3 DNA follows: TGTGCCAGCAGTTACGGGGGGACGGACACTGAAGCTTTCTTT.

V and J are TRBV5-6 and TRBJ2-1, with D unclear. V was pared by 6 bases and J by 5 bases, with 6 bases between. The CDR3 is 11 residues long. The germline gives CDR1 SGHDT, CDR2 YYEEEE. For the CDR3, the DNA is TGTGCCAGCAACAATGACAATGAGCAGTTCTTC. It specifies CASNNDNEQFF.

This chain uses TRBV3-1 (or the pseudogene TRBV3-2) with TRBJ1-6, with TRBD1 as a possible D gene (6 bases). Germline V gene lookup returns CDR1 LGHDT and CDR2 YNNKEL (reference sequence). V was shortened by 2 bases and J by 6 bases, with 8 bases between the two germline ends. CDR3 length equals 14 residues. The CDR3 DNA is TGTGCCAGCAGCCAAAACAGGGTTAATTCACCCCTCCACTTT. Residues: CASSQNRVNSPLHF.

V usage is TRBV6-5 and J usage is TRBJ1-5; D is uncertain. V lost 8 bases, J lost 5 bases, and 7 bases lay in between. Germline V CDR1 and CDR2: MNHEY, SVGAGI. The CDR3 covers 11 residues. This CDR3 reads CASGRDQPQHF. In nucleotides, the CDR3 is TGTGCCAGCGGTCGGGATCAGCCCCAGCATTTT.

The gene calls are TRBV9 and TRBJ1-1, with 8 bases lining up with TRBD1. Unmatched junction bases numbered 6, after V lost 1 base and J lost 7 bases. This CDR3 spans 14 amino acids. Germline CDR1 is SGDLS and CDR2 is YYNGEE. This CDR3 reads CASSVMSGGGEAFF. The CDR3 DNA is TGTGCCAGCAGCGTAATGTCAGGGGGCGGTGAAGCTTTCTTT.

The CDR3 region has the DNA TGTGCCAGCTCACAGGGACTAGCGGGAGACACCGGGGAGCTGTTTTTT. Translation: CASSQGLAGDTGELFF. The chain uses TRBV18 and TRBJ2-2; TRBD2 matches 14 bases. V lost 4 bases, J lost 3 bases, and 1 base stayed unmatched. This CDR3 is 16 amino acids long. CDR1 is KGHSH, CDR2 LQKENI, per germline.

This rearrangement joins TRBV14 to TRBJ2-7, with 11 bases aligning to TRBD2. V was clipped by 4 bases and J by 2 bases; unmatched bases: 10. This CDR3 comprises 17 residues. Germline values: CDR1 SGHDN, CDR2 FVKESK. The CDR3 loop is CASSPIDLAGGTYEQYF. DNA of the CDR3: TGTGCCAGCAGCCCAATCGATTTAGCGGGAGGGACCTACGAGCAGTACTTC. Supplemented by reference TRBV14 and TRBJ2-7, the full variable domain reads EAGVTQFPSHSVIEKGQTVTLRCDPISGHDNLYWYRRVMGKEIKFLLHFVKESKQDESGMPNNRFLAERTGGTYSTLKVQPAELEDSGVYFCASSPIDLAGGTYEQYFGPGTRLTVT.

The chain carries TRBV12-5 and TRBJ1-2; D ambiguous. The CDR3 is 19 residues long. Germline V gene lookup returns CDR1 LGHNT and CDR2 FRNRAP. Trimming removed 0 bases at V and 2 bases at J, with 22 bases between. For the CDR3, the DNA is TGTGCTAGTGGTTTGGTATTGCTTGGACGATTGTGGGAGAACTATGGCTACACCTTC. Translation gives CASGLVLLGRLWENYGYTF.

The chain couples TRBV18 to TRBJ1-2; 7 nucleotides line up with TRBD1. The trim removed 6 bases at V and 5 bases at J, leaving 6 bases unmatched. The germline gives CDR1 KGHSH, CDR2 LQKENI. The CDR3 has 13 amino acids. This CDR3 is CASSPDRSYGYTF. The DNA of the CDR3 is TGTGCCAGCTCTCCGGACAGGAGTTATGGCTACACCTTC.

This rearrangement joins TRBV7-2 to TRBJ1-1, with 7 positions matching TRBD1. J was trimmed by 4 bases and V by 4 bases; bases with no gene match: 9. The CDR3 spans 15 residues. Per germline, CDR1 SGHTA and CDR2 FQGNSA. The CDR3 spells CASSSTYQGGTEAFF. CDR3 nucleotide sequence: TGTGCCAGCAGCTCCACTTATCAGGGGGGCACTGAAGCTTTCTTT. Looking up the rest from reference TRBV7-2 and TRBJ1-1 gives the full variable domain: GAGVSQSPSNKVTEKGKDVELRCDPISGHTALYWYRQSLGQGLEFLIYFQGNSAPDKSGLPSDRFSAERTGGSVSTLTIQRTQQEDSAVYLCASSSTYQGGTEAFFGQGTRLTVV.

The chain has TRBV3-1 (or the pseudogene TRBV3-2) and TRBJ2-3; 9 nucleotides agree with TRBD2. Germline CDR1 reads LGHDT; CDR2 reads YNNKEL (reference sequence). This CDR3 region has 15 residues. J lost 2 bases, V lost 5 bases, and 5 bases had no gene match. CDR3 nucleotide sequence: TGTGCCAGCAGCTACCGACTAGCGGCCACAGATACGCAGTATTTT. This translates into CASSYRLAATDTQYF.

The chain uses TRBV19 and TRBJ1-5; tentative D call: TRBD1 (5 bases). V was cut by 0 bases and J by 2 bases, with 17 bases left in between. CDR1 and CDR2 from the germline V gene are LNHDA and SQIVND (reference sequence). This CDR3 region has 18 residues. CDR3 sequence (DNA): TGTGCCAGTAGTATAGATATGGGGCAGGGACTAGGCAATCAGCCCCAGCATTTT. Its translation: CASSIDMGQGLGNQPQHF.

The rearrangement links TRBV5-5 to TRBJ1-1; 7 bases agree with TRBD1. This CDR3 region has 15 residues. The germline V gene has CDR1 SGHKS and CDR2 YYEKEE (reference sequence). V shed 3 bases and J 11 bases; nucleotides not matched to a gene: 16. In DNA, the CDR3 is TGTGCCAGCAGCTCGGGGGTCAGGACAGGAGTAAGTGCTTTCTTT. This translates into CASSSGVRTGVSAFF.

This chain connects TRBV11-2 to TRBJ2-2; TRBD1 matches at 11 bases. Germline V gene data show CDR1 as SGHAT and CDR2 as FQNNGV. Unmatched junction bases numbered 2, after V lost 4 bases and J lost 4 bases. This CDR3 spans 15 amino acids. The CDR3 protein is CASSSGQGATGELFF. For the CDR3, the DNA is TGTGCCAGCAGCTCAGGACAGGGGGCCACCGGGGAGCTGTTTTTT.

The chain couples TRBV10-1 to TRBJ1-1; TRBD1 agrees at 9 bases. The CDR3 runs to 15 residues. J gave up 1 base and V 5 bases, and 5 bases lay outside the gene matches. Per germline, CDR1 WNHNN and CDR2 SYGVQD (reference sequence). In nucleotides, the CDR3 is TGCGCCAGCAGTACCGGGACAGGGCGGAACACTGAAGCTTTCTTT. Its protein product is CASSTGTGRNTEAFF.